The clone carrying this T cell receptor beta chain showed up just a few times. Antigen: not known. These data are taken from a study of Graves' ophthalmopathy and Graves' hyperthyroidism. Study-wide results and limits: Blood was where most expanded thyroid clonotypes above 0.001 frequency also turned up.

The CDR3 runs to 16 residues. Trimming stripped 0 bases from V and 3 bases from J, with 11 bases between. In germline, CDR1 is LNHNV, CDR2 YYDKDF (reference sequence). RNA transcripts were the source from which TCR beta CDR3 regions were amplified. Following a first-round RT-PCR that used HTBI primers, a second-round multiplex PCR was carried out. TCRdb passed the multiplex PCR reads through MiXCR, listing each CDR3 protein once. This table holds about 700,000 distinct CDR3 sequences, around 40% found once. Additional autoimmune diseases, uncontrolled infections, pregnancy or lactation disqualified patients.

The sample was peripheral blood. The sequence was collected from an adult man with Graves' ophthalmopathy. The chain recombines TRBV15 with TRBJ2-2, with D maybe TRBD2 (5 bases). As DNA, the CDR3 is TGTGCCACCAGCAGAGACGGAGGCAGTTACACCGGGGAGCTGTTTTTT. Its translation is CATSRDGGSYTGELFF. The full variable domain, completed using reference TRBV15 and TRBJ2-2, is DAMVIQNPRYQVTQFGKPVTLSCSQTLNHNVMYWYQQKSSQAPKLLFHYYDKDFNNEADTPDNFQSRRPNTSFCFLDIRSPGLGDTAMYLCATSRDGGSYTGELFFGEGSRLTVL.